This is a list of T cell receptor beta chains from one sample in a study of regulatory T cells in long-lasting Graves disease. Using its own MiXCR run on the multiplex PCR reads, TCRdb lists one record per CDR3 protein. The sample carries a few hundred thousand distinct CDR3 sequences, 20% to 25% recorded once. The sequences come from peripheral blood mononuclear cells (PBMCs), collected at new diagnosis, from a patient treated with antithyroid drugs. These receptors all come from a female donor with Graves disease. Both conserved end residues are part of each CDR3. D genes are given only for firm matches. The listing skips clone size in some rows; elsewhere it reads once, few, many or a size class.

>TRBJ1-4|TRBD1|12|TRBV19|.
TGTGCCAGCCGGGACAGGGTTGAAAAACTGTTTTTT
CASRDRVEKLFF
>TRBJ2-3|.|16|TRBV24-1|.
TGTACCACCAGTGAGGGGCTAGCACAGCAGCCAGATACGCAGTATTTT
CTTSEGLAQQPDTQYF
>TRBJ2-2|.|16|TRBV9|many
TGTGCCAGCAGCGTAGAAGGACGGACTGGGACCGGGGAGCTGTTTTTT
CASSVEGRTGTGELFF
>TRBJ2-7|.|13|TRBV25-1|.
TGTGCCAGCAGTGATTTCGCCCTGGACGAGCAGTACTTC
CASSDFALDEQYF
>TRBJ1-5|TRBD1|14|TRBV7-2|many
TGTGCCAGCAGCTCGACAGGGGCAAACCAGCCCCAGCATTTT
CASSSTGANQPQHF
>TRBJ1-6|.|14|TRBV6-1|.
TGTGCCAGCACCCCCGCGGGGCGCGGGGGACCCCTCCACTTT
CASTPAGRGGPLHF
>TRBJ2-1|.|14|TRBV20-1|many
TGCAGTGCCGCACAGGGCTCGGCTTACAATGAGCAGTTCTTC
CSAAQGSAYNEQFF
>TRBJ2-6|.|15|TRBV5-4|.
TGTGCCAGCAGCCCGTACAACTCTGGGGCCAACGTCCTGACTTTC
CASSPYNSGANVLTF
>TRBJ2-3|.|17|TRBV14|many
TGTGCCAGCAGCCCCCTCCTGTTCGGCGGGAACACAGATACGCAGTATTTT
CASSPLLFGGNTDTQYF
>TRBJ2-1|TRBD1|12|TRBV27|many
TGTGCCAGCAGTAGGACAGGAGGTGAGCAGTTCTTC
CASSRTGGEQFF
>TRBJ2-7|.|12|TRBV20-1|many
TGCAGTGCTAGAGATCTTTCAGTCGAGCAGTACTTC
CSARDLSVEQYF
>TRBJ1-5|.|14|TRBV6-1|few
TGTGCCAGTCTGGGAGAGGGTAGCAATCAGCCCCAGCATTTT
CASLGEGSNQPQHF
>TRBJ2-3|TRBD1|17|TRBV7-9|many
TGTGCCAGCAGCTCCGACCGGGACAGGGGTGTCACAGATACGCAGTATTTT
CASSSDRDRGVTDTQYF
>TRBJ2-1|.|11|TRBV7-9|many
TGTGCCAGCAGCCCAGCGATTGAGCAGTTCTTC
CASSPAIEQFF
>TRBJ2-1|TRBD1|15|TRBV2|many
TGTGCCAGCAGTGTAGGCGCCAGGGGGCCCAATGAGCAGTTCTTC
CASSVGARGPNEQFF
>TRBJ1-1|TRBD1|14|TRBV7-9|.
TGTGCCAGCAGCCAAAGAACAGGGGGCACTGAAGCTTTCTTT
CASSQRTGGTEAFF
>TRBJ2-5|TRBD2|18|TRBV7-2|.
TGTGCCAGCAGTTCAGGGACTAGCGGGGGGCTCAACCAAGAGACCCAGTACTTC
CASSSGTSGGLNQETQYF
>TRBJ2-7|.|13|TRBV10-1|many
TGCGCCAGCTCTGGGGATTTTCCCTACGAGCAGTACTTC
CASSGDFPYEQYF
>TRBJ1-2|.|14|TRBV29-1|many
TGCAGCGTTGAAGCCGAAAACAAGAACTATGGCTACACCTTC
CSVEAENKNYGYTF
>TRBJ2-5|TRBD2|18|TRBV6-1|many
TGTGCCAGCAGGAGACGGGGAGGGGCGGGGGTAATTGGGGAGACCCAGTACTTC
CASRRRGGAGVIGETQYF